This T cell receptor beta chain emerged from a study of vaccination effects on CD4 cells after COVID-19. Scientists isolated CD4+ T cells after an approximately 10-day culture period ended. Either the BNT162b2 or mRNA-1273 vaccine was given to participants in two doses. The V segment lost 5 bases and the J segment 4 bases; nucleotides outside the gene matches: 4. The CDR3 contains 15 residues. Germline V CDR1 and CDR2: ENHRY, SYGVKD. With regard to this clone: No antigen is known for it.

TCRdb's table, derived via immunoSEQ multiplex PCR, lists solely in-frame clones and lacks some. The table records 40,000 to 45,000 clones, more than 65% of them present only once. The chain links TRBV10-3 to TRBJ2-1, with TRBD2 matching 11 bases. The source of this sequence is a human donor who received a COVID-19 vaccine. This material consisted of CD4+ T cells from PBMCs cultured without peptide, taken after COVID-19 vaccination. The CDR3 bases are TGTGCCATCAGTCCGGGACTAGCGGCTTACAATGAGCAGTTCTTC. Protein: CAISPGLAAYNEQFF.